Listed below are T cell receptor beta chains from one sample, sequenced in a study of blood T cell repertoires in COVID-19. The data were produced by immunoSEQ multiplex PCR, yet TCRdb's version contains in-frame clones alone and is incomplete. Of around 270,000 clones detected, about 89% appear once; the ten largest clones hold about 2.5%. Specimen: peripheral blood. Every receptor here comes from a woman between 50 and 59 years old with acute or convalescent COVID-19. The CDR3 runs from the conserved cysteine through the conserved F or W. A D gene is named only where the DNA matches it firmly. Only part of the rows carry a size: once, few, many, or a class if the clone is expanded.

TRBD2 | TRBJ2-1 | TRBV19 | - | TGTGCCAGTACCCCGGGACTAGCGTCCAATGAGCAGTTCTTC | CASTPGLASNEQFF
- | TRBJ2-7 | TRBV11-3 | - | TGTGCCAGCAGCCAAGGGACTCATAACGAGCAGTACTTC | CASSQGTHNEQYF
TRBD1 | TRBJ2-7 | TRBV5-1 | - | TGCGCCAGCAAGAAACAGGGGGCACCTACCTACGAGCAGTACTTC | CASKKQGAPTYEQYF
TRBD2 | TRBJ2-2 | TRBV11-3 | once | TGTGCCAGCAGCTTAGGGACTAGCGGGAGAACCGGGGAGCTGTTTTTT | CASSLGTSGRTGELFF
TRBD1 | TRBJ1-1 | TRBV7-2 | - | TGTGCCAGCAGCCTAGGGACAGGGCGGACTGAAGCTTTCTTT | CASSLGTGRTEAFF
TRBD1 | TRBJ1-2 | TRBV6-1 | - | TGTGCCAGCAGTGCCATCCAGGACAGGGCTGGATTAGGCTACACCTTC | CASSAIQDRAGLGYTF
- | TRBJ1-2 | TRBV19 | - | TGTGCCAGTAGTATGCTTCAGGGTCGAGGCTATGGCTACACCTTC | CASSMLQGRGYGYTF
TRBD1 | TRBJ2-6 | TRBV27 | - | TGTGCCAGCAGCCCGGGACAGGGGCGGGTAATTGGGGCCAACGTCCTGACTTTC | CASSPGQGRVIGANVLTF
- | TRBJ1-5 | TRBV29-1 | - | TGCAGCGTCGGACAGAATCTGAATCAGCCCCAGCATTTT | CSVGQNLNQPQHF
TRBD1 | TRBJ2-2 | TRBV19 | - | TGTGCCAGTAGTAGGGGACAGGGGGCGGGCACCGGGGAGCTGTTTTTT | CASSRGQGAGTGELFF
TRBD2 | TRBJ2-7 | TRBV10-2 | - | TGCGCCAGCAGTGAGGGGACTAGCAATGAGCAGTACTTC | CASSEGTSNEQYF
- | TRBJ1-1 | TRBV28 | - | TGTGCCAGCAGTAGACAGGATACTGAAGCTTTCTTT | CASSRQDTEAFF
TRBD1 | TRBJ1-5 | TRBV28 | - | TGTGCCAGCAGTTTGGTACAGGGGGCATTCAATCAGCCCCAGCATTTT | CASSLVQGAFNQPQHF
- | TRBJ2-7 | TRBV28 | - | TGTGCCAGCAGGGATGCCACAGGGTTATCTAACTACGAGCAGTACTTC | CASRDATGLSNYEQYF
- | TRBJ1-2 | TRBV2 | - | TGTGCCAGCAGTGAAGCCGGCAGGGGATATGGCTACACCTTC | CASSEAGRGYGYTF
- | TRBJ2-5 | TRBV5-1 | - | TGCGCCAGCAGCCTGTCTCCCGCGGAGACCCAGTACTTC | CASSLSPAETQYF
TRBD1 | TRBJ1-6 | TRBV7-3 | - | TGTGCCAGCGGGACGGACAGGGGTACTTCACCCCTCCACTTT | CASGTDRGTSPLHF
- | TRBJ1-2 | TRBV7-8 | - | TGTGCCAGCAGCCTTGACTCCTATGGCTACACCTTC | CASSLDSYGYTF
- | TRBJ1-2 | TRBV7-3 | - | TGTGCCAGCAGCTTATCGGCTAGTGCTTCCTATGGCTACACCTTC | CASSLSASASYGYTF
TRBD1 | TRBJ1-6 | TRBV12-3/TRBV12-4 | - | TGTGCCAGCAGAACGGACAGGGTATCACCCCTCCACTTT | CASRTDRVSPLHF
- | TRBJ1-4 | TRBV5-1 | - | TGCGCCAGCAGCCCCCCTGAGGCCGCAACTAATGAAAAACTGTTTTTT | CASSPPEAATNEKLFF